This T cell receptor beta chain derives from a study of cytomegalovirus exposure and HLA in healthy donors. Study-wide results and caveats: Through in vitro validation, a few CMV-associated chains were shown to be specific for CMV antigens.

Researchers ran the PCR with 60 Vbeta and 13 Jbeta primers. The repertoire was sequenced with immunoSEQ multiplex PCR; TCRdb's copy has only in-frame clones and lacks some. The repertoire holds more than 100,000 clones, 80% seen once, with 0.2% to 0.25% in the top ten. CDR1 and CDR2 (germline): MGHRA, YSYEKL. The V gene end was trimmed by 4 bases and the J gene end by 4 bases; junction bases not matched to a gene: 15. The CDR3 totals 18 residues. The donors gave bone marrow, and they were healthy. With regard to this clone: Its antigen is as yet unknown.

This TCR was recovered from a man aged 45 to 65 in good health and CMV-seronegative. This sequence joins TRBV4-1 and TRBJ1-4; 7 nucleotides line up with TRBD1. The sequenced material came from PBMCs. CDR3 coding DNA: TGCGCCAGCAGCCTCCTTGGAGGGGGCAGGGGGATTAATGAAAAACTGTTTTTT. Amino acid sequence: CASSLLGGGRGINEKLFF.